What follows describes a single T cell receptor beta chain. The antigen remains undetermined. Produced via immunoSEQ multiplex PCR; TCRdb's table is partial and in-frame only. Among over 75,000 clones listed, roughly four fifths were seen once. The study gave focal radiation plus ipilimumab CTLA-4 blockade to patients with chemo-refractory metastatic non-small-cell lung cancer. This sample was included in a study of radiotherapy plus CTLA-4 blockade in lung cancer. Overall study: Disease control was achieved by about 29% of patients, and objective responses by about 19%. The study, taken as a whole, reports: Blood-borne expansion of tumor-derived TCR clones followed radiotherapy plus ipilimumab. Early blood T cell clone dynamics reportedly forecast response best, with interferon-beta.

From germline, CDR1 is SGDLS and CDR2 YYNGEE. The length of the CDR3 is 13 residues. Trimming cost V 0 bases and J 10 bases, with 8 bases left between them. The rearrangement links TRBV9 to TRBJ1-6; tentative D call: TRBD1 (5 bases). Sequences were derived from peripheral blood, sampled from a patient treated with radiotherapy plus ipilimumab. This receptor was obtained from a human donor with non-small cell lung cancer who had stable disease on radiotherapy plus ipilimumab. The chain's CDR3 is CASSVETDSPLHF. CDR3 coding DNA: TGTGCCAGCAGCGTAGAGACAGACTCACCCCTCCACTTT.